The next 32 T cell receptor beta chains were all read from a single sample in a study of T cells after somatic rescue of genetic block. Only in-frame clones appear in the TCRdb table, and some are missing; sequencing was by immunoSEQ multiplex PCR. The repertoire has 80,000 to 90,000 clones, just under 90% of them found once; the top ten carry more than 1.5%. Sequenced: peripheral blood mononuclear cells (PBMCs). These receptors all come from a woman in her late teens or twenties.

The gene calls are TRBV6-1 and TRBJ1-4; 9 nucleotides agree with TRBD1. This CDR3 spans 14 amino acids. Per the germline V gene, CDR1 is MNHNS and CDR2 is SASEGT. The V and J ends lost 6 bases and 4 bases, in that order; junction bases with no gene match: 3. The CDR3 sequence is CASRGQGFNEKLFF. The CDR3 DNA follows: TGTGCCAGCAGAGGACAGGGGTTTAATGAAAAACTGTTTTTT.

The chain couples TRBV7-9 to TRBJ1-2; 9 nucleotides match TRBD1. This CDR3 is 15 amino acids long. The trim removed 5 bases at V and 4 bases at J, leaving 8 bases unmatched. The germline CDR1 and CDR2 sequences are SEHNR and FQNEAQ (reference sequence). CDR3 protein: CASSPPGQGTYGYTF. The CDR3 DNA reads TGTGCCAGCAGCCCACCCGGACAGGGGACCTATGGCTACACCTTC.

This clone was found once. J is TRBJ1-5 and V is TRBV30, with D perhaps TRBD1 (5 bases). CDR1 is GTSNPN and CDR2 is SVGIG in the germline V gene (reference sequence). Trimming cost V 2 bases and J 7 bases, with 21 bases left between them. This CDR3 contains 16 residues. This chain's CDR3 is CAWSHNAGGWGQPQHF. DNA for the CDR3: TGTGCCTGGAGTCATAATGCCGGGGGGTGGGGGCAGCCCCAGCATTTT.

J is TRBJ1-1 and V is TRBV5-1; 9 nucleotides line up with TRBD1. Per germline, CDR1 SGHRS and CDR2 YFSETQ. The CDR3 covers 14 residues. V was clipped by 0 bases and J by 5 bases; unmatched bases: 2. The CDR3 sequence is CASSLDRGQTEAFF. Written as DNA, the CDR3 is TGCGCCAGCAGCTTGGACAGGGGGCAGACTGAAGCTTTCTTT.

The V and J genes are TRBV29-1 and TRBJ2-1; TRBD2 matches at 10 bases. Looked up from germline, CDR1 is SQVTM and CDR2 is ANQGSEA. The CDR3 has 14 amino acids. V lost 7 bases to trimming and J lost 9 bases; unmatched junction nucleotides: 12. The CDR3 sequence: CSAVLAGAVGEQFF. CDR3 sequence (DNA): TGCAGCGCCGTTCTAGCGGGAGCGGTGGGTGAGCAGTTCTTC.

This clone was recorded once. This rearrangement joins TRBV21-1 to TRBJ2-2; TRBD1, as called in the table, went unchecked against the DNA. TRBV21-1 is a known pseudogene. CDR3 size: 17 residues. The CDR3 DNA follows: TGTGCCAGCAGCAAAGATGGGACAACTAGGAACACCGGGGAGCTGTTTTTT. Amino acid sequence: CASSKDGTTRNTGELFF.

The chain recombines TRBV11-3 with TRBJ1-2; D gene ambiguous. From germline, CDR1 is SGHNT and CDR2 YENEEA. CDR3 size: 13 residues. Trimming took 1 base from V and 5 from J, leaving 8 bases between them. DNA of the CDR3: TGTGCCAGCAGCTTAGCGGGTGGTTATGGCTACACCTTC. This codes for CASSLAGGYGYTF. Full variable domain (outside the CDR3, taken from reference TRBV11-3 and TRBJ1-2): EAGVVQSPRYKIIEKKQPVAFWCNPISGHNTLYWYLQNLGQGPELLIRYENEEAVDDSQLPKDRFSAERLKGVDSTLKIQPAELGDSAVYLCASSLAGGYGYTFGSGTRLTVV.

This clone was observed a few times. The gene calls are TRBV6-1 and TRBJ2-3; 12 bases line up with TRBD2. V gave up 2 bases and J gave up 4 bases; unmatched junction bases: 4. This CDR3 is built from 16 residues. Germline V CDR1 and CDR2: MNHNS, SASEGT. CDR3 sequence (DNA): TGTGCCAGCAGTGAATACGGGACTAGCGGGTCAGATACGCAGTATTTT. Translated, it gives CASSEYGTSGSDTQYF.

The chain joins TRBV7-9 to TRBJ1-1, with 7 nucleotides matching TRBD1. The CDR3 runs 14 residues. Germline V gives CDR1 SEHNR, CDR2 FQNEAQ (reference sequence). Losses at the gene ends were 5 bases for V and 10 bases for J; bases not matched to a gene: 13. The CDR3 region has the DNA TGTGCCAGCAGCATCTCCTACAGGGGTCTGGGAGCTTTCTTT. Translated, it gives CASSISYRGLGAFF. Variable domain in full (rest from reference TRBV7-9 and TRBJ1-1): DTGVSQNPRHKITKRGQNVTFRCDPISEHNRLYWYRQTLGQGPEFLTYFQNEAQLEKSRLLSDRFSAERPKGSFSTLEIQRTEQGDSAMYLCASSISYRGLGAFFGQGTRLTVV.

This clone was recorded only once. The chain combines TRBV11-3 with TRBJ1-2; no reliable D call. Germline-derived CDR1 and CDR2 are SGHNT and YENEEA. The CDR3 totals 14 residues. CDR3 protein: CASSFGEGNYGYTF. The CDR3 region has the DNA TGTGCTTCCAGCTTCGGGGAGGGCAACTATGGCTACACCTTC.

The CDR3 region is CASSVFRTGGTYNEQFF. The CDR3 DNA reads TGTGCCAGCAGCGTCTTTCGGACAGGGGGAACCTACAATGAGCAGTTCTTC. This chain links TRBV9 with TRBJ2-1; 10 positions agree with TRBD1. The V gene end was trimmed by 2 bases and the J gene end by 2 bases; junction bases not matched to a gene: 7. Germline V gene lookup returns CDR1 SGDLS and CDR2 YYNGEE. This CDR3 comprises 17 residues.

This rearrangement joins TRBV9 to TRBJ2-7; D perhaps matches TRBD2 (6 bases). The CDR3 is 15 residues long. The V gene lost 3 bases and the J gene lost 2 bases, with 15 bases spanning the gap. Germline V lookup: CDR1 SGDLS, CDR2 YYNGEE. The CDR3 spells CASSAQRAGPYEQYF. CDR3 in DNA: TGTGCCAGCAGCGCCCAGCGGGCCGGACCCTACGAGCAGTACTTC.

The chain employs TRBV18 and TRBJ1-2; D is uncertain. Germline V lookup: CDR1 KGHSH, CDR2 LQKENI. The CDR3 length is 15 residues. Trimming took 3 bases from V and 6 from J, leaving 17 bases between them. CDR3 amino acids: CASSPPRGVVHGYTF. Written as DNA, the CDR3 is TGTGCCAGCTCACCCCCCCGCGGGGTGGTTCATGGCTACACCTTC. Variable domain in full (rest from reference TRBV18 and TRBJ1-2): NAGVMQNPRHLVRRRGQEARLRCSPMKGHSHVYWYRQLPEEGLKFMVYLQKENIIDESGMPKERFSAEFPKEGPSILRIQQVVRGDSAAYFCASSPPRGVVHGYTFGSGTRLTVV.

The CDR3 here is CASSLGGAQIGTNEKLFF. Here the CDR3 DNA reads TGCGCCAGCAGCTTGGGAGGGGCCCAAATCGGAACTAATGAAAAACTGTTTTTT. The chain combines TRBV5-1 with TRBJ1-4, with D tentatively TRBD1 (5 bases). Trimming removed 0 bases at V and 1 base at J, with 16 bases between. CDR1 and CDR2 (germline): SGHRS, YFSETQ. This CDR3 comprises 18 residues.

This clone was seen just once. The chain has TRBV15 and TRBJ2-5; TRBD2 might be the D (6 bases). CDR1 LNHNV and CDR2 YYDKDF come from the germline V gene (reference sequence). Between the trimmed V and J ends, which lost 0 bases and 4 bases, there was a span of 9 bases. The CDR3 totals 14 residues. CDR3 in DNA: TGTGCCACCAGCAGAGATACGGGGGTAGAGACCCAGTACTTC. This codes for CATSRDTGVETQYF. Combining the CDR3 with reference TRBV15 and TRBJ2-5 gives the whole variable domain DAMVIQNPRYQVTQFGKPVTLSCSQTLNHNVMYWYQQKSSQAPKLLFHYYDKDFNNEADTPDNFQSRRPNTSFCFLDIRSPGLGDTAMYLCATSRDTGVETQYFGPGTRLLVL.

The chain is built from TRBV15 and TRBJ2-7; D ambiguous. The CDR3 has 12 amino acids. V dropped 8 bases and J dropped 3 bases, with 11 bases sitting between them. Per the germline V gene, CDR1 is LNHNV and CDR2 is YYDKDF (reference sequence). The CDR3 is CATPSELYEQYF. For the CDR3, the DNA is TGTGCCACCCCATCCGAGCTCTACGAGCAGTACTTC.

The V and J genes are TRBV30 and TRBJ2-7; 7 bases are shared with TRBD1. CDR1 is GTSNPN, CDR2 SVGIG, per germline (reference sequence). This CDR3 has 14 residues. J was trimmed by 2 bases and V by 0 bases; bases with no gene match: 4. The DNA for the CDR3 is TGTGCCTGGAGTGTACCGGGACAGCCCTACGAGCAGTACTTC. The encoded protein is CAWSVPGQPYEQYF. Based on the CDR3 plus reference TRBV30 and TRBJ2-7, the full variable domain is SQTIHQWPATLVQPVGSPLSLECTVEGTSNPNLYWYRQAAGRGLQLLFYSVGIGQISSEVPQNLSASRPQDRQFILSSKKLLLSDSGFYLCAWSVPGQPYEQYFGPGTRLTVT.

This clone was counted a single time. The CDR3 region is CASSQDRSYEQYF. CDR3 nucleotides: TGCGCCAGCAGCCAAGACAGGTCCTACGAGCAGTACTTC. The chain employs TRBV4-1 and TRBJ2-7; D is unresolved. The CDR3 runs to 13 residues. The germline V gene encodes CDR1 MGHRA and CDR2 YSYEKL. V was clipped by 0 bases and J by 1 base, with 4 bases between them.

J is TRBJ2-5 and V is TRBV4-2, with 8 bases matching TRBD2. Germline V gives CDR1 LGHNA, CDR2 YNFKEQ. The CDR3 totals 16 residues. V lost 3 bases, J lost 1 base, and 7 bases stayed unmatched. DNA of the CDR3: TGTGCCAGCAGCCAGGAGGGACTAGACTTCCAAGAGACCCAGTACTTC. Encoded protein: CASSQEGLDFQETQYF.

The chain has TRBV5-1 and TRBJ2-2; D is possibly TRBD1 (5 bases). Looked up from germline, CDR1 is SGHRS and CDR2 is YFSETQ. The CDR3 sequence is 15 residues long. The V end was cut by 1 base, the J end by 5 bases, with 12 bases between. The CDR3 spells CASSLQDIRTGELFF. The CDR3 DNA reads TGCGCCAGCAGCTTGCAGGACATTAGGACCGGGGAGCTGTTTTTT.

The V and J genes are TRBV5-1 and TRBJ1-3; TRBD1 matches 7 bases. The germline V gene has CDR1 SGHRS and CDR2 YFSETQ. V trimming: 4 bases; J trimming: 0 bases; junction bases outside the gene matches: 7. The CDR3 runs to 16 residues. CDR3 DNA sequence: TGCGCCAGCAGCCAAACTGCAGGGGGCTCTGGAAACACCATATATTTT. Translating gives CASSQTAGGSGNTIYF.

The chain uses TRBV5-1 and TRBJ1-5; TRBD1 is a possible D gene (5 bases). The CDR3 has 16 amino acids. The germline V and J ends were trimmed by 0 bases and 5 bases, with 15 bases remaining between them. Germline V CDR1 and CDR2: SGHRS, YFSETQ. CDR3 sequence reads: CASSLGATVGDQPQHF. The CDR3 nucleotides read TGCGCCAGCAGCTTGGGAGCGACAGTGGGCGATCAGCCCCAGCATTTT.

The V gene is TRBV5-1, the J gene TRBJ1-1; no definite D call. There are 16 residues in the CDR3. The germline V and J ends were trimmed by 3 bases and 4 bases, with 19 bases remaining between them. Per the germline V gene, CDR1 is SGHRS and CDR2 is YFSETQ. The CDR3 is CASSWNGQVLGTEAFF. Here the CDR3 DNA reads TGCGCCAGCAGCTGGAACGGCCAGGTGTTGGGCACTGAAGCTTTCTTT.

The chain is built from TRBV4-1 and TRBJ2-4; 7 bases are shared with TRBD1. Looked up from germline, CDR1 is MGHRA and CDR2 is YSYEKL. The CDR3 loop spans 18 amino acids. Unmatched junction bases numbered 11, after V lost 1 base and J lost 2 bases. The CDR3 reads CASSQVLLDRVTKNIQYF. The CDR3 bases are TGCGCCAGCAGCCAAGTATTACTCGACAGGGTGACCAAAAACATTCAGTACTTC.

The chain carries TRBV7-9 and TRBJ2-7, with 8 bases identical to TRBD1. CDR3 length: 14 residues. Per germline, CDR1 SEHNR and CDR2 FQNEAQ (reference sequence). V shed 8 bases and J 3 bases; nucleotides not matched to a gene: 9. Here the CDR3 reads CASDTGGRGYEQYF. The CDR3 DNA reads TGTGCCAGCGACACAGGGGGTAGAGGCTACGAGCAGTACTTC.

The chain employs TRBV6-1 and TRBJ2-7; 8 bases match TRBD1. The CDR3 runs to 13 residues. CDR1 MNHNS and CDR2 SASEGT come from the germline V gene. J gave up 5 bases and V 8 bases, and 8 bases lay outside the gene matches. DNA of the CDR3: TGTGCCAGCTGGCGGACAGGGAACAACGAGCAGTACTTC. Translating it yields CASWRTGNNEQYF.

Regarding this clone: One end of the junction varies from germline; a read error may be responsible. The chain couples TRBV7-7 to TRBJ2-5, with a tentative D call TRBD1 (6 bases). Germline CDR1 is SSHAT and CDR2 is FNYEAQ (reference sequence). The CDR3 contains 13 residues. CDR3 nucleotide sequence: TGTGCTAGCAGCACCCAGGGGACGGAGACCCAGTACTTC. Its translation is CASSTQGTETQYF.

The chain is built from TRBV5-4 and TRBJ2-2, with D possibly being TRBD1 (6 bases). Trimming cost V 0 bases and J 5 bases, with 11 bases left between them. Germline-derived CDR1 and CDR2 are SGHNT and YYREEE (reference sequence). The CDR3 has 15 residues. In DNA form, the CDR3 reads TGTGCCAGCAGCTTGGTGGCAGGGGTTACCGGGGAGCTGTTTTTT. Translating gives CASSLVAGVTGELFF.

This clone was seen only a few times. V usage is TRBV10-1 and J usage is TRBJ1-2, with 7 bases lining up with TRBD1. Germline lookup yields CDR1 WNHNN and CDR2 SYGVQD (reference sequence). J lost 4 bases, V lost 3 bases, and 2 bases had no gene match. CDR3 size: 13 residues. The CDR3, as DNA: TGCGCCAGCAGTGAACCAGGGGGCTATGGCTACACCTTC. This translates into CASSEPGGYGYTF.

The chain uses TRBV6-1 and TRBJ1-6; a weak D match, TRBD1 (5 bases). The CDR3 sequence is 14 residues long. CDR1 and CDR2 from the germline V gene are MNHNS and SASEGT. V was pared by 6 bases and J by 10 bases, with 16 bases between. The CDR3 reads CASRHGGSGSPLHF. The CDR3 DNA reads TGTGCCAGCAGGCATGGGGGTTCTGGATCACCCCTCCACTTT.

V usage is TRBV28 and J usage is TRBJ2-6; D gene uncertain. Germline CDR1 reads MDHEN; CDR2 reads SYDVKM. The CDR3 runs 15 residues. The V end lost 2 bases, the J end lost 0 bases, and 5 bases lay between the germline ends. CDR3 sequence reads: CASSLDGSGANVLTF. DNA for the CDR3: TGTGCCAGCAGTTTAGATGGCTCTGGGGCCAACGTCCTGACTTTC. Using reference TRBV28 and TRBJ2-6 for the parts outside the CDR3, the full variable domain is DVKVTQSSRYLVKRTGEKVFLECVQDMDHENMFWYRQDPGLGLRLIYFSYDVKMKEKGDIPEGYSVSREKKERFSLILESASTNQTSMYLCASSLDGSGANVLTFGAGSRLTVL.

A single count supports this clone. CDR3 nucleotides: TGTGCCAGTACGTCTGGGGAGGCCACTAATGAAAAACTGTTTTTT. This gives the protein CASTSGEATNEKLFF. V is TRBV19 and J is TRBJ1-4; no clear D gene. Germline CDR1 is LNHDA and CDR2 is SQIVND (reference sequence). V lost 7 bases and J lost 2, with 14 bases in between. The CDR3 is 15 amino acids.